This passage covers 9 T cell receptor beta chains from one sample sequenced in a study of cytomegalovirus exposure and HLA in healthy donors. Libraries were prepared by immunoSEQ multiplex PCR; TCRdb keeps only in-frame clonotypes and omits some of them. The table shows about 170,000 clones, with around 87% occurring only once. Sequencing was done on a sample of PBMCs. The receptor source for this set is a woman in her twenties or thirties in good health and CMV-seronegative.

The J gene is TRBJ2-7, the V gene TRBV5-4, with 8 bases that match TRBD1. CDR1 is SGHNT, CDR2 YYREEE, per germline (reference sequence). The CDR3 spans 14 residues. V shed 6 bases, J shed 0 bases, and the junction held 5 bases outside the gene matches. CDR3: CASTLDRVSYEQYF. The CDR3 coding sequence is TGTGCCAGCACCCTGGACAGGGTCTCCTACGAGCAGTACTTC.

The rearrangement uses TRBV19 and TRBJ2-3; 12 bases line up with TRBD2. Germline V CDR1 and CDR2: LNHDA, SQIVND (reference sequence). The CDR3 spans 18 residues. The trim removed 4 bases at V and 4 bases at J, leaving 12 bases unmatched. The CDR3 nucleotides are TGTGCCAGTAGTAGTATGGAAGGACTAGCGGGACCCCCAGATACGCAGTATTTT. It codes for CASSSMEGLAGPPDTQYF. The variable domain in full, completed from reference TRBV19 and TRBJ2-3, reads DGGITQSPKYLFRKEGQNVTLSCEQNLNHDAMYWYRQDPGQGLRLIYYSQIVNDFQKGDIAEGYSVSREKKESFPLTVTSAQKNPTAFYLCASSSMEGLAGPPDTQYFGPGTRLTVL.

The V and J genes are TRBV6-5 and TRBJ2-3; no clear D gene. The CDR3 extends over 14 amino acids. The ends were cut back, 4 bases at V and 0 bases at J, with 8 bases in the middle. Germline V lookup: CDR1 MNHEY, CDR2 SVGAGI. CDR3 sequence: CASSSLSSTDTQYF. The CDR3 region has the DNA TGTGCCAGCAGTTCTCTCTCTAGCACAGATACGCAGTATTTT.

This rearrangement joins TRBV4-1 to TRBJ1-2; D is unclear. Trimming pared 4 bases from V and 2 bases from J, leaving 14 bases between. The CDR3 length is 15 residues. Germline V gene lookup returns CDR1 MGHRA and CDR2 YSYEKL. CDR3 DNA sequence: TGCGCCAGCAGCCCATACCCCGGTCCCAACTATGGCTACACCTTC. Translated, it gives CASSPYPGPNYGYTF.

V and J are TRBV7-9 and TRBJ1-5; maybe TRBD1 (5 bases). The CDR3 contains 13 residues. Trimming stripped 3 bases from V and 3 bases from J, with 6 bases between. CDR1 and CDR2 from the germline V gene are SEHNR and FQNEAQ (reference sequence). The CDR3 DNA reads TGTGCCAGCAGCTTGGGGCTCAATCAGCCCCAGCATTTT. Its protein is CASSLGLNQPQHF. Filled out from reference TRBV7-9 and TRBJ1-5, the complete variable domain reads DTGVSQNPRHKITKRGQNVTFRCDPISEHNRLYWYRQTLGQGPEFLTYFQNEAQLEKSRLLSDRFSAERPKGSFSTLEIQRTEQGDSAMYLCASSLGLNQPQHFGDGTRLSIL.

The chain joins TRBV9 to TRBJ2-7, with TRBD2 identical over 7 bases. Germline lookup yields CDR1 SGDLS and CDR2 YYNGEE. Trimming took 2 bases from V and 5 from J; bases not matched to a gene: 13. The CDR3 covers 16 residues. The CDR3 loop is CASSVEGTTDYDEQYF. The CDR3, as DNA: TGTGCCAGCAGCGTCGAGGGGACTACCGATTACGACGAGCAGTACTTC.

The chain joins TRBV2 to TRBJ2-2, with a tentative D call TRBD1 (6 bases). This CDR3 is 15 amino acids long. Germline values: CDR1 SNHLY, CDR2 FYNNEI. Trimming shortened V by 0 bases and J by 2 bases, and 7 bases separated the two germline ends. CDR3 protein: CASSEAGTNTGELFF. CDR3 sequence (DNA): TGTGCCAGCAGTGAAGCAGGGACAAACACCGGGGAGCTGTTTTTT.

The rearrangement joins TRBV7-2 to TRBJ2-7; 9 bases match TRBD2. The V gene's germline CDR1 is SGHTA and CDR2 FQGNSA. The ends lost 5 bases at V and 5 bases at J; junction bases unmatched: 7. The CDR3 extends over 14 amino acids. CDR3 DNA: TGTGCCAGCAGCCGTCGGCGGGGGGGCAACGAGCAGTACTTC. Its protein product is CASSRRRGGNEQYF.

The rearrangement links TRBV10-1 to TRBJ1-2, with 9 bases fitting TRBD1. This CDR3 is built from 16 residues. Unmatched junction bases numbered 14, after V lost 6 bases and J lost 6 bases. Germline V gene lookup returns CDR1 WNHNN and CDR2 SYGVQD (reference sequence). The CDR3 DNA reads TGCGCCAGCAGAACTGAACAGGGACAGGGCAGCAATGGCTACACCTTC. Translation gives CASRTEQGQGSNGYTF.